Sequencing of this TCR beta chain was carried out in a study of siplizumab effects on memory and regulatory T cells. Whole-study findings and limits: A mean of approximately 69% of mappable alloreactive CD4+ clones were Treg-derived with siplizumab, compared with 25% to 30% in controls. Under siplizumab, alloreactive sequences traced to unstimulated CD4+ memory cells were significantly reduced. Tregs that proliferated in siplizumab cultures did not have their suppressive function confirmed. Phenotypic classification as naive or memory proved unattainable for roughly 75-96% of proliferating CD4+ or CD8+ clones.

V lost 0 bases, J lost 8 bases, and 11 bases lay in between. The germline gives CDR1 SGHDT, CDR2 YYEEEE. The CDR3 loop spans 13 amino acids. Profiled with immunoSEQ multiplex PCR; TCRdb holds only in-frame clones, not every one. The profile shows about 80,000 clones, just under 95% of them singletons. Concerning this clone: Its antigen is unidentified.

The sequenced sample was CD8+ T cells sorted from blood. This sequence was found in a human donor in good health. V gene TRBV5-6 combines with J gene TRBJ1-2; the D gene is possibly TRBD1 (5 bases). Written as DNA, the CDR3 is TGTGCCAGCAGCTTGGCTTCCGGGGCCGGCTACACCTTC. It translates to CASSLASGAGYTF. The entire variable domain, with the rest obtained from reference TRBV5-6 and TRBJ1-2, is as follows: DAGVTQSPTHLIKTRGQQVTLRCSPKSGHDTVSWYQQALGQGPQFIFQYYEEEERQRGNFPDRFSGHQFPNYSSELNVNALLLGDSALYLCASSLASGAGYTFGSGTRLTVV.